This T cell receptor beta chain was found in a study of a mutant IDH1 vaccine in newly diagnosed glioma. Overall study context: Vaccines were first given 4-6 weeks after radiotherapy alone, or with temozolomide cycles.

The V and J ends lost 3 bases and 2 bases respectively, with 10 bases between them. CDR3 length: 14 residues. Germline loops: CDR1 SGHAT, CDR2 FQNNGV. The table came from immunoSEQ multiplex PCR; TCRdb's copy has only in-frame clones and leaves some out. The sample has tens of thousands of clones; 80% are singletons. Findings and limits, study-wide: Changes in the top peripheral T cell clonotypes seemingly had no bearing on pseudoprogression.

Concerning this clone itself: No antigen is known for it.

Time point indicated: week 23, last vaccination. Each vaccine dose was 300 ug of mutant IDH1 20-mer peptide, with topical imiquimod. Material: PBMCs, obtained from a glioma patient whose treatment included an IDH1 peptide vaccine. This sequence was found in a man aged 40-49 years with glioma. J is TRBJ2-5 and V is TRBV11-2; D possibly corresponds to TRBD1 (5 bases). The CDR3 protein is CASSFAGWQETQYF. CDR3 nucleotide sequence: TGTGCCAGCAGCTTCGCAGGGTGGCAAGAGACCCAGTACTTC.